Below are 32 T cell receptor beta chains sequenced from a single sample in a study of blood T cell repertoires in COVID-19. TCRdb's copy holds only in-frame clones and misses some; the assay was immunoSEQ multiplex PCR. Of 250,000 to 300,000 clones in the sample, around 84% are singletons; the top ten hold more than 4%. The specimen sequenced was PBMCs or T cells enriched from blood (not recorded which). These TCRs come from a man aged 35 to 55 who had been exposed to COVID-19.

This clone has just one count. The gene calls are TRBV3-1 (or the pseudogene TRBV3-2) and TRBJ2-1, with TRBD1 matching over 8 bases. The length of the CDR3 is 17 residues. The trim removed 3 bases at V and 3 bases at J, leaving 10 bases unmatched. Germline loops: CDR1 LGHDT, CDR2 YNNKEL (reference sequence). The DNA of the CDR3 is TGTGCCAGCAGCCATCAAGGCAGGGGGCTCTTCTACAATGAGCAGTTCTTC. Translation: CASSHQGRGLFYNEQFF.

The genes are TRBV11-3 and TRBJ2-5; D gene ambiguous. The CDR3 spans 12 residues. Trimming cost V 5 bases and J 5 bases, with 9 bases left between them. Germline values: CDR1 SGHNT, CDR2 YENEEA. The chain's CDR3 is CASSPPGETQYF. As DNA, the CDR3 is TGTGCCAGCAGCCCCCCCGGGGAGACCCAGTACTTC.

The gene calls are TRBV11-2 and TRBJ2-3; perhaps TRBD2 as D (5 bases). The CDR3 loop spans 15 amino acids. Germline CDR1 is SGHAT and CDR2 is FQNNGV. The V end lost 2 bases, the J end lost 0 bases, and 9 bases lay between the germline ends. The CDR3 DNA reads as TGTGCCAGCAGCTTATCGGGAACTAGCACAGATACGCAGTATTTT. Protein: CASSLSGTSTDTQYF.

This sequence joins TRBV6-5 and TRBJ1-3, with 8 positions matching TRBD1. The CDR3 has 15 residues. CDR1 MNHEY and CDR2 SVGAGI come from the germline V gene. The V gene end was trimmed by 2 bases and the J gene end by 2 bases; junction bases not matched to a gene: 2. This chain's CDR3 is CASSYKTGAGNTIYF. CDR3 sequence (DNA): TGTGCCAGCAGTTACAAGACAGGGGCTGGAAACACCATATATTTT.

The chain carries TRBV4-2 and TRBJ1-3; tentatively, D is TRBD1 (5 bases). From germline, CDR1 is LGHNA and CDR2 YNFKEQ. V gave up 5 bases and J gave up 6 bases, with 14 bases separating them. This CDR3 is 14 amino acids long. The CDR3 DNA follows: TGTGCCAGCAGCAAGGAGGGGATCGCAAACACCATATATTTT. This translates into CASSKEGIANTIYF.

J is TRBJ1-2 and V is TRBV3-1 (or the pseudogene TRBV3-2), with 7 positions matching TRBD1. The CDR3 runs to 15 residues. Germline-derived CDR1 and CDR2 are LGHDT and YNNKEL (reference sequence). With V trimmed by 4 bases and J by 5 bases, 10 bases remained unmatched. This CDR3 is CASSPHTGQWYGYTF. For the CDR3, the DNA is TGTGCCAGCAGCCCTCATACGGGACAGTGGTATGGCTACACCTTC.

V usage is TRBV27 and J usage is TRBJ2-7, with 9 bases matching TRBD2. The CDR3 is 14 amino acids. The V gene's germline CDR1 is MNHEY and CDR2 SMNVEV (reference sequence). V gave up 2 bases and J gave up 3 bases; unmatched junction bases: 2. The CDR3 here is CASSLLAGSYEQYF. The CDR3 DNA sequence: TGTGCCAGCAGTTTACTAGCGGGAAGCTACGAGCAGTACTTC.

V usage is TRBV21-1 and J usage is TRBJ1-3. TRBV21-1 has pseudogene status. CDR3 length: 13 amino acids. In nucleotides, the CDR3 is TGTGCCAGCAGCGCGGGACCTGGAAACACCATATATTTT. Encoded protein: CASSAGPGNTIYF.

This clone has only a few counts. The J gene is TRBJ2-7, the V gene TRBV25-1, with 8 nucleotides matching TRBD1. This CDR3 region has 16 residues. In germline, CDR1 is MGHDK, CDR2 SYGVNS. Losses at the gene ends were 5 bases for V and 2 bases for J; bases not matched to a gene: 11. The DNA for the CDR3 is TGTGCCAGCAGTTCCTCAGACAGGGGCCGCACCTACGAGCAGTACTTC. This sequence encodes CASSSSDRGRTYEQYF.

J is TRBJ1-1 and V is TRBV14; D is uncertain. The V end was cut by 2 bases, the J end by 8 bases, with 18 bases between. The CDR3 has 15 amino acids. CDR1 is SGHDN, CDR2 FVKESK, per germline. CDR3 in DNA: TGTGCCAGCAGCCAATCCCGGGGAGTAGGGAACGAAGCTTTCTTT. Protein: CASSQSRGVGNEAFF.

The chain combines TRBV20-1 with TRBJ2-7; D unclear. Germline V gene lookup returns CDR1 DFQATT and CDR2 SNEGSKA (reference sequence). Trimming stripped 6 bases from V and 6 bases from J, with 12 bases between. This CDR3 spans 11 amino acids. CDR3 sequence (DNA): TGCAGTGCGAGTTCCCCGGGCGAGCAGTACTTC. It codes for CSASSPGEQYF.

V and J are TRBV7-9 and TRBJ2-1; 9 bases align to TRBD2. The CDR3 runs to 14 residues. V lost 7 bases, J lost 5 bases, and 6 bases stayed unmatched. The germline CDR1 and CDR2 sequences are SEHNR and FQNEAQ (reference sequence). This CDR3 is CASTVAGGHNEQFF. CDR3 bases: TGTGCCAGCACGGTTGCGGGAGGGCACAATGAGCAGTTCTTC.

V and J are TRBV27 and TRBJ2-3; D gene uncertain. The CDR3 sequence is 14 residues long. V was shortened by 0 bases and J by 2 bases, with 6 bases between the two germline ends. The germline V gene encodes CDR1 MNHEY and CDR2 SMNVEV (reference sequence). The CDR3 here is CASSLSQYTDTQYF. As DNA, the CDR3 is TGTGCCAGCAGTTTATCCCAGTACACAGATACGCAGTATTTT.

The J gene is TRBJ1-3, the V gene TRBV6-5, with a tentative D call TRBD1 (5 bases). This CDR3 has 14 amino acids. Trimming stripped 5 bases from V and 0 bases from J, with 8 bases between. The germline CDR1 and CDR2 sequences are MNHEY and SVGAGI. This chain's CDR3 is CASSLDSSGNTIYF. CDR3 nucleotide sequence: TGTGCCAGCAGTCTTGACAGCTCTGGAAACACCATATATTTT.

The rearrangement joins TRBV28 to TRBJ1-6; D is perhaps TRBD1 (6 bases). This CDR3 is 14 amino acids long. Trimming stripped 6 bases from V and 7 bases from J, with 13 bases between. From germline, CDR1 is MDHEN and CDR2 SYDVKM. CDR3 coding DNA: TGTGCCAGCAGCCCTGGGGACATAAATTCACCCCTCCACTTT. It is translated as CASSPGDINSPLHF.

The chain employs TRBV7-9 and TRBJ2-7; D perhaps matches TRBD2 (5 bases). The CDR3 is 16 residues long. V shed 4 bases and J shed 10 bases, with 26 bases lying between them. From germline, CDR1 is SEHNR and CDR2 FQNEAQ (reference sequence). The CDR3 nucleotides read TGTGCCAGCAGCTCCGGGAAGAGTGCCTTCCTACGAGAACAGTACTTC. Translation: CASSSGKSAFLREQYF.

The rearrangement joins TRBV2 to TRBJ2-5; D might be TRBD1 (5 bases). CDR3 size: 11 residues. The V gene lost 6 bases and the J gene lost 9 bases, with 11 bases spanning the gap. Germline V CDR1 and CDR2: SNHLY, FYNNEI. The CDR3 region is CASRDMSPQYF. Here the CDR3 DNA reads TGTGCCAGCAGGGACATGTCTCCCCAGTACTTC.

The count of this clone is one. The J gene is TRBJ2-7, the V gene TRBV19; D may be TRBD2 (6 bases). The ends were cut back, 2 bases at V and 7 bases at J, with 12 bases in the middle. CDR3 length equals 13 residues. The germline CDR1 and CDR2 sequences are LNHDA and SQIVND (reference sequence). This CDR3 reads CASSIRSSVEQYF. In DNA, the CDR3 is TGTGCCAGTAGTATACGTTCTAGCGTGGAGCAGTACTTC.

This clone was picked up one time. The rearrangement links TRBV24-1 to TRBJ1-1; D might be TRBD1 (6 bases). This CDR3 has 16 residues. Germline V lookup: CDR1 KGHDR, CDR2 SFDVKD. V gave up 6 bases and J gave up 1 base, with 17 bases separating them. DNA for the CDR3: TGTGCCACCAGTTCAGGCCGGGACACTTGGAACACTGAAGCTTTCTTT. The encoded protein is CATSSGRDTWNTEAFF.

This clone was picked up a small number of times. The junction does not match germline at one end; this may be a read error. The J gene is TRBJ2-3, the V gene TRBV5-5; D not resolved. The germline V gene has CDR1 SGHKS and CDR2 YYEKEE (reference sequence). This CDR3 contains 14 residues. The CDR3 DNA reads as TGTGCCAGCAGCTTGGACTTATTCTCTCAAAATCCCAATTTT. It is translated as CASSLDLFSQNPNF.

This clone was observed at least ten times. This sequence joins TRBV27 and TRBJ2-6; D perhaps matches TRBD1 (5 bases). V lost 0 bases and J lost 5, with 11 bases in between. CDR1 and CDR2 (germline): MNHEY, SMNVEV (reference sequence). There are 16 residues in the CDR3. DNA of the CDR3: TGTGCCAGCAGTTTATCTCCACAGGCCTGGGCCAACGTCCTGACTTTC. Its translation is CASSLSPQAWANVLTF.

This clone was seen a handful of times. The chain links TRBV5-4 to TRBJ1-1; 9 bases agree with TRBD1. The CDR3 spans 14 residues. The ends lost 5 bases at V and 6 bases at J; junction bases unmatched: 8. Germline V CDR1 and CDR2: SGHNT, YYREEE (reference sequence). The CDR3: CASRVTGGEAEAFF. DNA for the CDR3: TGTGCCAGCAGAGTGACAGGGGGAGAGGCTGAAGCTTTCTTT.

This clone was recorded a few times. V and J are TRBV4-1 and TRBJ1-1; 7 bases are shared with TRBD1. The CDR3 is 17 amino acids. Trimming at V came to 2 bases and at J to 4 bases, leaving 13 bases not matched to a gene. Germline V lookup: CDR1 MGHRA, CDR2 YSYEKL. CDR3 sequence reads: CASSQLEGRGRSTEAFF. Here the CDR3 DNA reads TGCGCCAGCAGCCAACTGGAGGGCAGGGGGAGAAGCACTGAAGCTTTCTTT.

As DNA, the CDR3 is TGTGCCACCAGCCAGTGGAATTCACCCCTCCACTTT. It is translated as CATSQWNSPLHF. J is TRBJ1-6 and V is TRBV15; no clear D gene. This CDR3 is 12 amino acids long. CDR1 is LNHNV, CDR2 YYDKDF, per germline (reference sequence). V was shortened by 5 bases and J by 7 bases, with 6 bases between the two germline ends.

The chain uses TRBV27 and TRBJ2-7; 10 bases map to TRBD1. CDR3 length equals 15 residues. Germline lookup yields CDR1 MNHEY and CDR2 SMNVEV (reference sequence). J gave up 3 bases and V 3 bases, and 5 bases lay outside the gene matches. CDR3: CASSFTGTGVYEQYF. DNA of the CDR3: TGTGCCAGCAGTTTCACCGGGACAGGGGTCTACGAGCAGTACTTC.

The chain employs TRBV5-8 and TRBJ2-7, with D perhaps matching TRBD2 (5 bases). The germline V gene encodes CDR1 SGHTS and CDR2 YDEGEE. This CDR3 has 15 residues. With 0 bases removed from V and 3 bases from J, the gap between germline ends came to 13 bases. CDR3 protein: CASSLVGSAHYEQYF. As DNA, the CDR3 is TGTGCCAGCAGCTTGGTGGGTAGCGCCCACTACGAGCAGTACTTC.

The V call is TRBV5-4, the J call TRBJ2-7; tentative D call: TRBD2 (6 bases). Trimming cost V 0 bases and J 7 bases, with 17 bases left between them. This CDR3 region has 15 residues. The germline V gene encodes CDR1 SGHNT and CDR2 YYREEE (reference sequence). CDR3 protein: CASSLGTSYAREQYF. CDR3 nucleotide sequence: TGTGCCAGCAGCTTGGGAACTAGCTACGCGAGGGAGCAGTACTTC.

The CDR3 is CASILLAPLAGSTDTQYF. The CDR3, as DNA: TGTGCCAGCATCCTTTTAGCTCCACTAGCGGGGAGCACAGATACGCAGTATTTT. The chain recombines TRBV27 with TRBJ2-3; 10 bases are a match to TRBD2. The V gene's germline CDR1 is MNHEY and CDR2 SMNVEV (reference sequence). Unmatched junction bases numbered 13, after V lost 7 bases and J lost 0 bases. The CDR3 runs 18 residues.

The V and J genes are TRBV7-3 and TRBJ2-7, with D possibly matching TRBD1 (6 bases). Between the trimmed V and J ends, which lost 2 bases and 0 bases, there was a span of 11 bases. Germline V gene lookup returns CDR1 SGHTA and CDR2 FQGTGA. The CDR3 covers 15 residues. CDR3 in amino acids: CASSLQGIYSYEQYF. The CDR3 DNA reads TGTGCCAGCAGCTTACAGGGGATCTACTCCTACGAGCAGTACTTC.

This clone was detected a few times. The rearrangement links TRBV24-1 to TRBJ2-7, with D possibly TRBD1 on 6 matching bases. Trimming removed 7 bases at V and 4 bases at J, with 13 bases between. Germline loops: CDR1 KGHDR, CDR2 SFDVKD. The CDR3 loop spans 13 amino acids. As DNA, the CDR3 is TGTGCCACCAGCGGGGACAATTATTACGAGCAGTACTTC. As protein: CATSGDNYYEQYF.

The chain couples TRBV19 to TRBJ2-1, with 12 bases lining up with TRBD2. The germline CDR1 and CDR2 sequences are LNHDA and SQIVND (reference sequence). The CDR3 is 13 residues long. With V trimmed by 7 bases and J by 9 bases, 4 bases remained unmatched. The CDR3, as DNA: TGTGCCAGTAAGACTAGCGGGAGCAGTGAGCAGTTCTTC. Its translation: CASKTSGSSEQFF.

This chain links TRBV19 with TRBJ1-5; D is unresolved. CDR3 length equals 12 residues. The germline V gene has CDR1 LNHDA and CDR2 SQIVND (reference sequence). V lost 7 bases and J 7 bases, leaving 11 bases between the germline ends. This chain's CDR3 is CASTDREQPQHF. The CDR3 coding sequence is TGTGCCAGTACGGACCGGGAGCAGCCCCAGCATTTT. The entire variable domain, with the rest obtained from reference TRBV19 and TRBJ1-5, is as follows: DGGITQSPKYLFRKEGQNVTLSCEQNLNHDAMYWYRQDPGQGLRLIYYSQIVNDFQKGDIAEGYSVSREKKESFPLTVTSAQKNPTAFYLCASTDREQPQHFGDGTRLSIL.